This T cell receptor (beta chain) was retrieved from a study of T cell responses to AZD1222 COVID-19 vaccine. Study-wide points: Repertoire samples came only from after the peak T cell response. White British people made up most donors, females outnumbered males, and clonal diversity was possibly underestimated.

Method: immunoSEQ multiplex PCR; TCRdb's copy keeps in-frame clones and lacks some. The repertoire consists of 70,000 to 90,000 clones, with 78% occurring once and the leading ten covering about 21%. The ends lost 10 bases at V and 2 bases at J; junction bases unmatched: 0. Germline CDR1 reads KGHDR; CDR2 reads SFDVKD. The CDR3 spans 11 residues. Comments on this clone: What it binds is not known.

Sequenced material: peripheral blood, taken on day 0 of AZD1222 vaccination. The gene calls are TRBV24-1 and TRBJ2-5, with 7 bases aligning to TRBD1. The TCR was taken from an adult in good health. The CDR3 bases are TGTGCCACGGGACAGCAAGAGACCCAGTACTTC. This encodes CATGQQETQYF.